Following are 26 T cell receptor beta chains from one sample sequenced in a study of liver allograft versus peripheral blood T cells. Study in general: Peripheral blood of the recipients supplied T cell receptor repertoires that were compared with those in transplanted livers.

MiXCR, run by TCRdb on the reads, gives a single entry per CDR3 protein. The table includes around 9,000 distinct CDR3 sequences, about 19% detected once. The receptor source for this set is a human patient who had a liver transplant. The graft donor may be the source of some T cells.

This clonotype is medium-sized in the sample. The V gene is TRBV29-1, the J gene TRBJ1-1; D remains ambiguous. Looked up from germline, CDR1 is SQVTM and CDR2 is ANQGSEA. With 6 bases removed from V and 1 base from J, the gap between germline ends came to 12 bases. This CDR3 comprises 13 residues. The DNA of the CDR3 is TGCAGCGTGAACGGACGGTCGAACACTGAAGCTTTCTTT. This codes for CSVNGRSNTEAFF.

This clonotype is judged medium-sized. The chain is built from TRBV14 and TRBJ1-3, with D possibly being TRBD1 (6 bases). Germline V gene data show CDR1 as SGHDN and CDR2 as FVKESK. Trimming left V 1 base short and J 4 bases short, with 8 bases between. The CDR3 loop spans 14 amino acids. The CDR3 protein is CASSQGGPGNTIYF. The CDR3, as DNA: TGTGCCAGCAGCCAAGGGGGGCCCGGAAACACCATATATTTT.

V usage is TRBV7-9 and J usage is TRBJ2-7; D is undetermined. The germline V gene encodes CDR1 SEHNR and CDR2 FQNEAQ (reference sequence). CDR3 length: 13 residues. The ends were cut back, 3 bases at V and 5 bases at J, with 11 bases in the middle. The DNA of the CDR3 is TGTGCCAGCAGCTTCGAACAAAGCCACGAGCAGTACTTC. This encodes CASSFEQSHEQYF.

Here the CDR3 DNA reads TGTGCCAGCATTACCGGGACAGGGAACACTGAAGCTTTCTTT. Translated: CASITGTGNTEAFF. The chain recombines TRBV2 with TRBJ1-1; TRBD1 agrees at 8 bases. There are 14 residues in the CDR3. Unmatched junction bases numbered 5, after V lost 7 bases and J lost 1 base. CDR1 is SNHLY and CDR2 is FYNNEI in the germline V gene.

This sequence joins TRBV19 and TRBJ1-2, with D unclear. V was clipped by 6 bases and J by 8 bases, with 10 bases between them. CDR1 is LNHDA and CDR2 is SQIVND in the germline V gene (reference sequence). CDR3 size: 11 residues. The CDR3 DNA reads as TGTGCCAGTAGAATCTCTGGAGGCTACACCTTC. Its protein is CASRISGGYTF.

The V gene is TRBV2, the J gene TRBJ1-6; D gene uncertain. Trimming stripped 3 bases from V and 9 bases from J, with 9 bases between. Germline CDR1 is SNHLY and CDR2 is FYNNEI. The CDR3 runs 13 residues. CDR3 coding DNA: TGTGCCAGCAGTGATGTCCCAGCTTCACCCCTCCACTTT. Residues: CASSDVPASPLHF.

There are many counts of this clonotype. The V call is TRBV15, the J call TRBJ1-6; D might be TRBD1 (6 bases). This CDR3 has 15 amino acids. Germline-derived CDR1 and CDR2 are LNHNV and YYDKDF (reference sequence). Trimming cost V 5 bases and J 3 bases, with 11 bases left between them. This chain's CDR3 is CATSRGGLYNSPLHF. The DNA of the CDR3 is TGTGCCACCAGCCGGGGGGGGCTCTATAATTCACCCCTCCACTTT.

The chain couples TRBV10-3 to TRBJ2-3, with a possible D match to TRBD1 (5 bases). The CDR3 length is 15 residues. Germline V gene data show CDR1 as ENHRY and CDR2 as SYGVKD. V was pared by 0 bases and J by 3 bases, with 10 bases between. The CDR3 coding sequence is TGTGCCATCAGTGAGTCAGGGGTAGTGACAGATACGCAGTATTTT. Translating it yields CAISESGVVTDTQYF.

In this sample, this clonotype turned up many times. In nucleotides, the CDR3 is TGTGCCAGCAGTTTAGGGAACACTGAAGCTTTCTTT. As protein: CASSLGNTEAFF. V is TRBV12-3 or TRBV12-4 and J is TRBJ1-1, with unresolved D. This CDR3 has 12 residues. V was clipped by 1 base and J by 1 base, with 1 base between them.

This clonotype was counted a few times. This chain uses TRBV30 with TRBJ2-7; D is uncertain. CDR1 GTSNPN and CDR2 SVGIG come from the germline V gene (reference sequence). The CDR3 has 13 amino acids. Trimming stripped 5 bases from V and 0 bases from J, with 11 bases between. The CDR3 DNA follows: TGTGCCTGGTCGTGGTCTTCCTCCTACGAGCAGTACTTC. Translation: CAWSWSSSYEQYF.

This clonotype was seen more than once but under ten times. This chain uses TRBV11-1 with TRBJ1-1; TRBD1 matches 8 bases. There are 14 residues in the CDR3. V gave up 3 bases and J gave up 5 bases; unmatched junction bases: 5. CDR1 and CDR2 (germline): SGHAT, FQDESV (reference sequence). CDR3: CASSFRTGRTEAFF. CDR3 in DNA: TGTGCCAGCAGCTTTAGGACAGGGAGAACTGAAGCTTTCTTT.

This clonotype was picked up one time. V gene TRBV7-9 combines with J gene TRBJ1-1; possibly TRBD1 for D (5 bases). The CDR3 loop spans 12 amino acids. Germline-derived CDR1 and CDR2 are SEHNR and FQNEAQ (reference sequence). V lost 3 bases, J lost 7 bases, and 9 bases lay in between. CDR3 sequence (DNA): TGTGCCAGCAGCTTGGGGGGGAATGAAGCTTTCTTT. This sequence encodes CASSLGGNEAFF. Based on the CDR3 plus reference TRBV7-9 and TRBJ1-1, the full variable domain is DTGVSQNPRHKITKRGQNVTFRCDPISEHNRLYWYRQTLGQGPEFLTYFQNEAQLEKSRLLSDRFSAERPKGSFSTLEIQRTEQGDSAMYLCASSLGGNEAFFGQGTRLTVV.

This clonotype was seen only a few times. The chain couples TRBV6-5 to TRBJ2-1; 11 bases are a match to TRBD2. In germline, CDR1 is MNHEY, CDR2 SVGAGI. V trimming: 10 bases; J trimming: 7 bases; junction bases outside the gene matches: 15. This CDR3 contains 16 residues. DNA for the CDR3: TGTGCCACTTCCCTTCAACTAGCGGGGGAGGATAATGAGCAGTTCTTC. It translates to CATSLQLAGEDNEQFF.

By share of the sample, this clonotype is medium-sized. The CDR3 nucleotides read TGTGCCAGTAGTATTGGTTCCGGGGCGAACACCGGGGAGCTGTTTTTT. This sequence encodes CASSIGSGANTGELFF. This chain connects TRBV19 to TRBJ2-2; possible D gene TRBD2, 5 bases. CDR1 and CDR2 from the germline V gene are LNHDA and SQIVND (reference sequence). This CDR3 has 16 residues. V was pared by 3 bases and J by 0 bases, with 11 bases between.

As to this clonotype: A read error may explain this, as a much larger clone is one base away. CDR3 region: CAISYSKNLVRGYTF. DNA of the CDR3: TGTGCCATCAGTTACTCGAAAAATCTCGTGCGTGGCTACACCTTC. The chain has TRBV10-3 and TRBJ1-2; D is unresolved. Germline V gives CDR1 ENHRY, CDR2 SYGVKD. V lost 5 bases, J lost 7 bases, and 20 bases lay in between. This CDR3 spans 15 amino acids.

In its sample, this clonotype is medium-sized. The chain uses TRBV6-5 and TRBJ1-1; D is uncertain. The CDR3 sequence is 14 residues long. In germline, CDR1 is MNHEY, CDR2 SVGAGI. V was pared by 0 bases and J by 3 bases, with 8 bases between. CDR3 DNA sequence: TGTGCCAGCAGTTACTCTCTAGGGTACACTGAAGCTTTCTTT. It yields the protein CASSYSLGYTEAFF.

In its sample, this clonotype was seen a few times. The V gene is TRBV5-6, the J gene TRBJ1-3; a weak D match, TRBD1 (5 bases). The CDR3 runs to 16 residues. V gave up 0 bases and J gave up 2 bases, with 12 bases separating them. Germline CDR1 SGHDT, CDR2 YYEEEE. The CDR3 region has the DNA TGTGCCAGCAGCTTGGGGGGGTCCGGGGCTGGAAACACCATATATTTT. Residues: CASSLGGSGAGNTIYF. Filled out from reference TRBV5-6 and TRBJ1-3, the complete variable domain reads DAGVTQSPTHLIKTRGQQVTLRCSPKSGHDTVSWYQQALGQGPQFIFQYYEEEERQRGNFPDRFSGHQFPNYSSELNVNALLLGDSALYLCASSLGGSGAGNTIYFGEGSWLTVV.

The V and J genes are TRBV27 and TRBJ1-4; 7 bases agree with TRBD1. There are 16 residues in the CDR3. Germline values: CDR1 MNHEY, CDR2 SMNVEV (reference sequence). The V gene end was trimmed by 5 bases and the J gene end by 5 bases; junction bases not matched to a gene: 11. CDR3: CASSRLGAGGNEKLFF. For the CDR3, the DNA is TGTGCCAGCAGTCGATTGGGGGCAGGGGGAAATGAAAAACTGTTTTTT.

Concerning this clonotype itself: This may arise from a read error, as a much more abundant clone is one base away. The CDR3 region is CASSGSTGGDGYTF. The CDR3 coding sequence is TGTGCCAGCAGTGGATCCACAGGGGGGGATGGCTACACCTTC. This chain joins TRBV6-5 and TRBJ1-2; 8 nucleotides agree with TRBD1. CDR1 is MNHEY and CDR2 is SVGAGI in the germline V gene. The V segment lost 5 bases and the J segment 6 bases; nucleotides outside the gene matches: 8. This CDR3 region has 14 residues.

This clonotype turned up a few times. This chain uses TRBV12-5 with TRBJ2-7, with D perhaps matching TRBD2 (5 bases). V gave up 6 bases and J gave up 2 bases, with 11 bases separating them. This CDR3 comprises 13 residues. CDR1 is LGHNT and CDR2 is FRNRAP in the germline V gene. This CDR3 reads CASGPGNPYEQYF. The CDR3 DNA follows: TGTGCTAGTGGCCCCGGGAACCCCTACGAGCAGTACTTC.

This clonotype showed up many times. The V gene is TRBV19, the J gene TRBJ1-1; D gene uncertain. The CDR3 extends over 12 amino acids. Trimming took 5 bases from V and 2 from J, leaving 6 bases between them. Germline V gives CDR1 LNHDA, CDR2 SQIVND (reference sequence). For the CDR3, the DNA is TGTGCCAGTAGTCATATCAACACTGAAGCTTTCTTT. Its translation is CASSHINTEAFF.

This clonotype rates as medium-sized (0.01 to 0.1%). This chain joins TRBV19 and TRBJ1-1; 8 nucleotides agree with TRBD1. The CDR3 is made up of 14 amino acids. CDR1 and CDR2 (germline): LNHDA, SQIVND (reference sequence). V lost 4 bases, J lost 4 bases, and 5 bases stayed unmatched. The DNA of the CDR3 is TGTGCCAGTAGTAAGGACAGGGTTGGCACTGAAGCTTTCTTT. Encoded protein: CASSKDRVGTEAFF.

This clonotype came up a few times. The V and J genes are TRBV7-9 and TRBJ1-4, with 11 bases aligning to TRBD1. Looked up from germline, CDR1 is SEHNR and CDR2 is FQNEAQ (reference sequence). This CDR3 region has 15 residues. Losses at the gene ends were 5 bases for V and 7 bases for J; bases not matched to a gene: 6. The CDR3 loop is CASSVSGTGGEKLFF. As DNA, the CDR3 is TGTGCCAGCAGCGTTTCCGGGACAGGGGGTGAAAAACTGTTTTTT.

Ten or more counts support this clonotype. The genes are TRBV13 and TRBJ2-1; D might be TRBD1 or TRBD2, each matching 6 bases. Germline V CDR1 and CDR2: PRHDT, FYEKMQ (reference sequence). The germline V and J ends were trimmed by 0 bases and 9 bases, with 12 bases remaining between them. This CDR3 spans 14 amino acids. CDR3 DNA: TGTGCCAGCAGCTTAGGACAGGGAGGCGCTGAGCAGTTCTTC. Protein product: CASSLGQGGAEQFF.

This rearrangement joins TRBV27 to TRBJ2-7, with D possibly TRBD2 on 5 matching bases. The CDR3 extends over 11 amino acids. V was cut by 8 bases and J by 6 bases, with 11 bases left in between. Germline assignment: CDR1 MNHEY and CDR2 SMNVEV (reference sequence). CDR3 sequence: CASWESGEQYF. The CDR3 DNA reads TGTGCCAGCTGGGAGTCGGGCGAGCAGTACTTC.

There are many counts of this clonotype. The gene calls are TRBV6-2 or TRBV6-3 and TRBJ2-7, with D possibly matching TRBD1 (6 bases). Trimming shortened V by 2 bases and J by 2 bases, and 13 bases separated the two germline ends. The germline gives CDR1 MNHEY, CDR2 SVGEGT. The CDR3 extends over 15 amino acids. The CDR3 here is CASSYGGQWAYEQYF. In DNA form, the CDR3 reads TGTGCCAGCAGTTACGGCGGACAGTGGGCCTACGAGCAGTACTTC.